The 4 T cell receptor beta chains in this list originate from one sample, sequenced in a study of control samples from healthy donors and cancer patients. The protocol was immunoSEQ multiplex PCR, while the TCRdb copy is restricted to in-frame clones and leaves out a portion. The table includes tens of thousands of clones, about 87% detected once. The sample consisted of PBMCs. The receptors stem from a woman aged 55 to 70 with head and neck cancer.

The chain joins TRBV15 to TRBJ2-3; D is undetermined. The CDR3 extends over 11 amino acids. Germline CDR1 LNHNV, CDR2 YYDKDF (reference sequence). V was pared by 5 bases and J by 3 bases, with 3 bases between. Written as DNA, the CDR3 is TGTGCCACCAGCCAAACAGATACGCAGTATTTT. It yields the protein CATSQTDTQYF.

The chain has TRBV4-3 and TRBJ2-3, with a possible D match to TRBD2 (5 bases). Trimming took 1 base from V and 1 from J, leaving 9 bases between them. Looked up from germline, CDR1 is LGHNA and CDR2 is YSLEER. This CDR3 has 15 amino acids. The DNA for the CDR3 is TGCGCCAGCAGCCAAGCCCATAGCGGCACAGATACGCAGTATTTT. It yields the protein CASSQAHSGTDTQYF.

CDR3 coding DNA: TGTGCCAGCAACACCGGGACTAGCGGGACCCAGTGGGGCACAGATACGCAGTATTTT. Amino acid sequence: CASNTGTSGTQWGTDTQYF. The chain has TRBV7-9 and TRBJ2-3; 13 nucleotides line up with TRBD2. Germline lookup yields CDR1 SEHNR and CDR2 FQNEAQ (reference sequence). V shed 7 bases, J shed 1 base, and the junction held 14 bases outside the gene matches. The CDR3 loop spans 19 amino acids.

The chain has TRBV4-2 and TRBJ2-2; D is unresolved. Per germline, CDR1 LGHNA and CDR2 YNFKEQ. CDR3 length: 15 amino acids. The V end lost 3 bases, the J end lost 4 bases, and 12 bases lay between the germline ends. The CDR3 nucleotides read TGTGCCAGCAGCCAGGGTGGAGCGAGCACCGGGGAGCTGTTTTTT. This translates into CASSQGGASTGELFF.